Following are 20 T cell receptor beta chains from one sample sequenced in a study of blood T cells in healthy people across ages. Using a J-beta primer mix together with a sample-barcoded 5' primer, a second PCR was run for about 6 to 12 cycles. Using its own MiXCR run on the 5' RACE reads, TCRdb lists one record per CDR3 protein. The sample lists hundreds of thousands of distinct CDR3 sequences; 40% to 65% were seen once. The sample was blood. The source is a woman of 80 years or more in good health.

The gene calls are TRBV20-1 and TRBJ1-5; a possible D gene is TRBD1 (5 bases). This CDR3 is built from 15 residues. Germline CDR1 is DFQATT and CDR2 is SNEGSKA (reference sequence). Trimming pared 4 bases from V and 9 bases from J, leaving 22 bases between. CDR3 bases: TGCAGTGCTAAAGTCGGAGGGACCCGGGAGGGGCCCCAGCATTTT. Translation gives CSAKVGGTREGPQHF.

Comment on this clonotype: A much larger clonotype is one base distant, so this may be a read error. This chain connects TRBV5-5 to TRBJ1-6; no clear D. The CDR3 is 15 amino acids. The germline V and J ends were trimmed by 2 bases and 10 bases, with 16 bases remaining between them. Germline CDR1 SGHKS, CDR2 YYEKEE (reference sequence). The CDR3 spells CASSLSPTLSSPLHF. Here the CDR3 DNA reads TGTGCCAGCAGCTTAAGCCCGACCCTGTCGTCACCCCTCCACTTT.

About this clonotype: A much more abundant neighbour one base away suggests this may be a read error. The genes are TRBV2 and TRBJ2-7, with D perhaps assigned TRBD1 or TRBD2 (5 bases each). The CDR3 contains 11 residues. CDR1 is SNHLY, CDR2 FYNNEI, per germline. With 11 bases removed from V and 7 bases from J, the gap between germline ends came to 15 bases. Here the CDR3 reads CADGDGNEQYF. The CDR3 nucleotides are TGTGCCGACGGGGACGGGAATGAGCAGTACTTC.

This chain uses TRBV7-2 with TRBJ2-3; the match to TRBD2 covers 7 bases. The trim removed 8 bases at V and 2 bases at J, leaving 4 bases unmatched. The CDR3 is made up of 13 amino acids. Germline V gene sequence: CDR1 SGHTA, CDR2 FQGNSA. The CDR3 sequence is CASWAGDTDTQYF. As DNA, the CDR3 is TGTGCCAGCTGGGCGGGGGACACAGATACGCAGTATTTT.

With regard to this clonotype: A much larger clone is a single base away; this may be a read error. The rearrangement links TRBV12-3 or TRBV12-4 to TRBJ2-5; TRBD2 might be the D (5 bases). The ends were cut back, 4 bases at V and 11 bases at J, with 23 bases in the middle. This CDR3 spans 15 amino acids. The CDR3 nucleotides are TGTGCCAGCAGTTCGCGGACTCGGACCTACAATGAGCAGTACTTC. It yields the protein CASSSRTRTYNEQYF.

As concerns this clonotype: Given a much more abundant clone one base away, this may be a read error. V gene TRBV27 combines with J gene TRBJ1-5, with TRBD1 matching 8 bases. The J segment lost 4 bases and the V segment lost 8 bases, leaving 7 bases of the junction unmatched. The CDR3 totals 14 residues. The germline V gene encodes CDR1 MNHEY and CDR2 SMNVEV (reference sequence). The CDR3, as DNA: TGTGCCAGCGTCAGACAGGGGACAAATCAGCCCCAGCATTTT. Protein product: CASVRQGTNQPQHF.

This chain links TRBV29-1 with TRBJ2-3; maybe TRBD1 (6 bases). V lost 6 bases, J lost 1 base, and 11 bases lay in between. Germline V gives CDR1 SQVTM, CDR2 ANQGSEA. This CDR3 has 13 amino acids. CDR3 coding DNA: TGCAGCGTCACCTGGACAGGCACAGATACGCAGTATTTT. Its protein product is CSVTWTGTDTQYF.

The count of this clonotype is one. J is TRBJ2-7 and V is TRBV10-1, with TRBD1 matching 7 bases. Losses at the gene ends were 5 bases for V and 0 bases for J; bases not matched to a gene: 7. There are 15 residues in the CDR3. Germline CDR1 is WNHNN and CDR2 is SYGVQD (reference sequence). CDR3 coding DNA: TGCGCCAGCAGTCGCCGGGACAGTATCTCCTACGAGCAGTACTTC. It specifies CASSRRDSISYEQYF.

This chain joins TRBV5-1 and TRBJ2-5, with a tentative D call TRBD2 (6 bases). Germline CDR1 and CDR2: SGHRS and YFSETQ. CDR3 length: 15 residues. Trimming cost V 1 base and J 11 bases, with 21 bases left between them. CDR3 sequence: CASSLSGGSYNEQYF. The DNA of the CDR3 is TGCGCCAGCAGCTTGAGTGGGGGGAGCTACAATGAGCAGTACTTC. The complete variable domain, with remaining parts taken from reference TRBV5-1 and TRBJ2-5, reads KAGVTQTPRYLIKTRGQQVTLSCSPISGHRSVSWYQQTPGQGLQFLFEYFSETQRNKGNFPGRFSGRQFSNSRSEMNVSTLELGDSALYLCASSLSGGSYNEQYFGPGTRLLVL.

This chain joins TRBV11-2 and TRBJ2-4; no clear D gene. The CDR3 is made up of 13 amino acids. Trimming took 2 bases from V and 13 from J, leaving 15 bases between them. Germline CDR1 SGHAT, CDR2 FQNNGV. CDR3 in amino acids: CASSLWTEYEQYF. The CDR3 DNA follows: TGTGCCAGCAGCTTATGGACCGAGTATGAGCAGTACTTC. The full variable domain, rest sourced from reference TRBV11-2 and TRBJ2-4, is EAGVAQSPRYKIIEKRQSVAFWCNPISGHATLYWYQQILGQGPKLLIQFQNNGVVDDSQLPKDRFSAERLKGVDSTLKIQPAKLEDSAVYLCASSLWTEYEQYFGAGTRLSVL.

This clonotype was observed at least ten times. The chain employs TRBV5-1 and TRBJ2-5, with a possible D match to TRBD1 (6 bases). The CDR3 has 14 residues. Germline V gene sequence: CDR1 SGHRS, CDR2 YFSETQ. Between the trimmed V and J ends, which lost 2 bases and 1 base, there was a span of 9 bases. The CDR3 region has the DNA TGCGCCAGCAGCTTACAGGGATTCCAAGAGACCCAGTACTTC. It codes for CASSLQGFQETQYF.

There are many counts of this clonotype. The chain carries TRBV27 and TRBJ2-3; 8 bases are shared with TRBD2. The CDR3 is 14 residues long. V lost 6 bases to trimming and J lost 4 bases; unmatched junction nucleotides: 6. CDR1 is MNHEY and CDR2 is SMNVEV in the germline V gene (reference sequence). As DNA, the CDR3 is TGTGCCAGCAGCCGAGCGGGAGTAGCAGATACGCAGTATTTT. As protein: CASSRAGVADTQYF.

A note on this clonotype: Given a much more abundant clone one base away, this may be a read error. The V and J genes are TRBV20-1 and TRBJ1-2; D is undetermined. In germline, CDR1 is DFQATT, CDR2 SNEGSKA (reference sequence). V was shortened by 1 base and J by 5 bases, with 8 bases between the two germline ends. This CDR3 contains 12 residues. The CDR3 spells CSARGNEYGYTF. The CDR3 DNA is TGCAGTGCTAGAGGTAATGAGTATGGCTACACCTTC.

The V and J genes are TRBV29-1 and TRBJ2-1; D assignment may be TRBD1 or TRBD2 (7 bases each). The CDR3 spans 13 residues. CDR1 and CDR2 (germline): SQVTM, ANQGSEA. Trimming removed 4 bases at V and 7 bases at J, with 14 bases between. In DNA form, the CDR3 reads TGCAGCGTTGCCAGGGGGGGGGGAAATGAGCAGTTCTTC. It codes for CSVARGGGNEQFF.

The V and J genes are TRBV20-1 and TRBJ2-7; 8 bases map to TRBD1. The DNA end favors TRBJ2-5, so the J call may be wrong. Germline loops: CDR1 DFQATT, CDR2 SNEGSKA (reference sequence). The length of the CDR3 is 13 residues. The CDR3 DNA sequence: TGCAGTTTCCACAGGGGGTACCAAGAGACCCAGTACTTC. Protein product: CSFHRGYQETQYF.

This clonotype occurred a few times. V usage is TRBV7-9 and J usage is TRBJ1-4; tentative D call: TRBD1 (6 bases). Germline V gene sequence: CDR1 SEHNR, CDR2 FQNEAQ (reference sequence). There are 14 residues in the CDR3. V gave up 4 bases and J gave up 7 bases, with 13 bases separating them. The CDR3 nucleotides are TGTGCCAGCAGCTCCGGGGGGGCAGGTGAAAAACTGTTTTTT. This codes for CASSSGGAGEKLFF.

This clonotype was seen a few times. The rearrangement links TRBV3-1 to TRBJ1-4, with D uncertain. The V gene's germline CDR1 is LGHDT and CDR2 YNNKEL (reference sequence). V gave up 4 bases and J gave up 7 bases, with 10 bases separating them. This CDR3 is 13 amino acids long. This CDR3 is CASSPGGGEKLFF. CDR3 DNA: TGTGCCAGCAGCCCGGGAGGTGGTGAAAAACTGTTTTTT.

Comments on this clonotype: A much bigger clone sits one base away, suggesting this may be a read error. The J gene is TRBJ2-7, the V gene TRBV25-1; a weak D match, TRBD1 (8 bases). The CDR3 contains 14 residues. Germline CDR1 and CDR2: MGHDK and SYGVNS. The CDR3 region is CASSTSDRDYERYF. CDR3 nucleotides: TGTGCCAGCAGTACCTCGGACAGGGACTACGAGCGGTACTTC.

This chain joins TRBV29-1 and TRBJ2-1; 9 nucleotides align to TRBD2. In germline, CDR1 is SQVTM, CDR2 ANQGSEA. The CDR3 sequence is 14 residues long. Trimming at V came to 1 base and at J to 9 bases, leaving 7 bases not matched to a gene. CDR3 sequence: CSVEVSAGGGEQFF. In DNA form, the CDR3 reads TGCAGCGTTGAAGTCTCAGCGGGGGGAGGTGAGCAGTTCTTC.

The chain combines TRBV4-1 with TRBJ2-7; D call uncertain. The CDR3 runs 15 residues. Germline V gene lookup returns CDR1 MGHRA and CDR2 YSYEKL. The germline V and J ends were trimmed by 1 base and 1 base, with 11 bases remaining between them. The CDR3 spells CASSQGHYYSYEQYF. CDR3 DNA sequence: TGCGCCAGCAGCCAAGGACACTACTATTCCTACGAGCAGTACTTC.